This TCR beta chain was captured by sequencing in a study of OX40 agonist ivuxolimab in advanced cancers. The V gene's germline CDR1 is MDHEN and CDR2 SYDVKM. CDR3 length: 14 amino acids. V lost 3 bases to trimming and J lost 6 bases, with 14 bases between them. Data came from immunoSEQ multiplex PCR; TCRdb stores just in-frame clones and leaves some out. The table shows more than 45,000 clones, with approximately 80% occurring only once. The specimen comprised CD4+ or CD8+ T cells sorted from blood, sampled in a trial of the OX40 agonist ivuxolimab. The TCR comes from an adult with an advanced solid tumor such as melanoma, head and neck, liver or kidney cancer. V is TRBV28 and J is TRBJ1-2; D gene unclear. The CDR3 protein is CASSLVGFRNGYTF. Here the CDR3 DNA reads TGTGCCAGCAGTTTGGTAGGGTTTAGGAATGGCTACACCTTC.